Each of the 4 T cell receptor beta chains below was sequenced from the same sample in a study of early stage breast cancer tumors. Profiled with immunoSEQ multiplex PCR; TCRdb holds only in-frame clones, not every one. The sample has about 19,000 clones; around 88% are singletons. Sequences were obtained from blood. These receptors were collected from a person between 65 and 80 years old with breast cancer.

The genes are TRBV5-1 and TRBJ2-5; 9 bases fit TRBD1. This CDR3 contains 16 residues. Germline V gene data show CDR1 as SGHRS and CDR2 as YFSETQ. V shed 5 bases and J 4 bases; nucleotides not matched to a gene: 12. Written as DNA, the CDR3 is TGCGCCAGCAGGCCCACCGGGACAGGGATTCGAGAGACCCAGTACTTC. It is translated as CASRPTGTGIRETQYF.

The rearrangement joins TRBV2 to TRBJ1-2, with 8 positions matching TRBD1. In germline, CDR1 is SNHLY, CDR2 FYNNEI. V was clipped by 4 bases and J by 4 bases; unmatched bases: 5. The CDR3 has 14 amino acids. This chain's CDR3 is CASSGRGPAYGYTF. CDR3 nucleotide sequence: TGTGCCAGCAGTGGCAGGGGGCCCGCCTATGGCTACACCTTC.

The chain links TRBV18 to TRBJ1-1; TRBD1 is a possible D gene (6 bases). Germline CDR1 reads KGHSH; CDR2 reads LQKENI. The germline V and J ends were trimmed by 6 bases and 5 bases, with 16 bases remaining between them. The CDR3 contains 14 residues. CDR3 nucleotide sequence: TGTGCCAGCTCCCTAGTGGGGGCAGGTACTGAAGCTTTCTTT. Translating it yields CASSLVGAGTEAFF.

The chain recombines TRBV6-1 with TRBJ1-5, with TRBD1 identical over 8 bases. The CDR3 consists of 14 residues. Germline loops: CDR1 MNHNS, CDR2 SASEGT. With V trimmed by 6 bases and J by 9 bases, 10 bases remained unmatched. CDR3 in amino acids: CASSEGQVVLPQHF. For the CDR3, the DNA is TGTGCCAGCAGCGAGGGACAGGTTGTGCTGCCCCAGCATTTT.